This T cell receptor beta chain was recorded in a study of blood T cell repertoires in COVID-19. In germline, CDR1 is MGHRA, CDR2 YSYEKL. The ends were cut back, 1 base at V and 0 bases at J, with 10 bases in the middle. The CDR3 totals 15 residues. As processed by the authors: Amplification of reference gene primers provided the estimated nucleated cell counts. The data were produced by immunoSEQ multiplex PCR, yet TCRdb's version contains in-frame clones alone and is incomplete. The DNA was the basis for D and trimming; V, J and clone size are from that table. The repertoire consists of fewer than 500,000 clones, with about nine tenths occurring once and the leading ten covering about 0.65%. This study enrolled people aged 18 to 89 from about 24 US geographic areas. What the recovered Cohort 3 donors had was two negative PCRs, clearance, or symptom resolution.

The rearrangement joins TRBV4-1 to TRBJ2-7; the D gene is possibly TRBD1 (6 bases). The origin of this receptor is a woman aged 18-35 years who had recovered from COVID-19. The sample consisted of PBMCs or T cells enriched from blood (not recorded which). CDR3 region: CASSQVEDSSYEQYF. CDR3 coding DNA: TGCGCCAGCAGCCAAGTCGAGGACAGCTCCTACGAGCAGTACTTC.